What follows are 7 T cell receptor beta chains derived from one specimen sequenced in a study of blood T cell repertoires in COVID-19. TCRdb keeps only in-frame clones here, not all; method: immunoSEQ multiplex PCR. The sample lists fewer than 300,000 clones; just over 90% were seen once. The sample consisted of peripheral blood. Receptors were obtained from a woman aged 25-40 years with COVID-19, enrolled during active disease.

This clone was seen more than once but under ten times. The chain recombines TRBV6-5 with TRBJ1-5; 12 nucleotides agree with TRBD1. Germline loops: CDR1 MNHEY, CDR2 SVGAGI. Losses at the gene ends were 8 bases for V and 3 bases for J; bases not matched to a gene: 5. This CDR3 is built from 15 residues. The DNA of the CDR3 is TGTGCCAGCTCTGGGACAGGGGGCCCCAATCAGCCCCAGCATTTT. Amino acid sequence: CASSGTGGPNQPQHF.

The chain links TRBV7-9 to TRBJ1-4; 11 bases fit TRBD1. This CDR3 spans 15 amino acids. The V gene end was trimmed by 5 bases and the J gene end by 8 bases; junction bases not matched to a gene: 7. Germline-derived CDR1 and CDR2 are SEHNR and FQNEAQ (reference sequence). Written as DNA, the CDR3 is TGTGCCAGCAGCCTCGCCGGGACAGGGGGAGAAAAACTGTTTTTT. This translates into CASSLAGTGGEKLFF.

The chain has TRBV10-3 and TRBJ2-1; 7 bases agree with TRBD2. Trimming at V came to 6 bases and at J to 0 bases, leaving 5 bases not matched to a gene. Germline CDR1 is ENHRY and CDR2 is SYGVKD. This CDR3 contains 15 residues. The CDR3 DNA sequence: TGTGCCATCAGACGGGACTATTCCTCCTACAATGAGCAGTTCTTC. It translates to CAIRRDYSSYNEQFF.

J is TRBJ1-1 and V is TRBV19; TRBD1 agrees at 9 bases. Germline V lookup: CDR1 LNHDA, CDR2 SQIVND (reference sequence). The CDR3 sequence is 15 residues long. V was pared by 5 bases and J by 4 bases, with 8 bases of the junction left unmatched. CDR3 DNA: TGTGCCAGTAGTGCGTTACAGGGGGCAGGCACTGAAGCTTTCTTT. Its translation: CASSALQGAGTEAFF.

This chain joins TRBV3-1 (or the pseudogene TRBV3-2) and TRBJ2-1; 12 nucleotides align to TRBD2. Looked up from germline, CDR1 is LGHDT and CDR2 is YNNKEL (reference sequence). V lost 1 base to trimming and J lost 9 bases; unmatched junction nucleotides: 7. This CDR3 region has 16 residues. The CDR3 DNA reads TGTGCCAGCAGCCAAGCTAGCGGGAGGGGGGTCTCTGAGCAGTTCTTC. Translating it yields CASSQASGRGVSEQFF.

In this sample, this clone turned up once. The chain is built from TRBV5-6 and TRBJ2-7, with 8 bases lining up with TRBD1. The V gene end was trimmed by 2 bases and the J gene end by 5 bases; junction bases not matched to a gene: 6. Germline CDR1 and CDR2: SGHDT and YYEEEE. This CDR3 is built from 14 residues. The CDR3 protein is CASSFRTGKNEQYF. The CDR3 coding sequence is TGTGCCAGCAGCTTTCGGACAGGGAAAAACGAGCAGTACTTC.

The chain carries TRBV19 and TRBJ1-3; 9 bases fit TRBD1. Germline V gene data show CDR1 as LNHDA and CDR2 as SQIVND (reference sequence). The CDR3 loop spans 16 amino acids. Unmatched junction bases numbered 7, after V lost 7 bases and J lost 0 bases. CDR3 protein: CASKGQGLVSGNTIYF. In DNA, the CDR3 is TGTGCCAGTAAGGGACAGGGCCTCGTCTCTGGAAACACCATATATTTT.